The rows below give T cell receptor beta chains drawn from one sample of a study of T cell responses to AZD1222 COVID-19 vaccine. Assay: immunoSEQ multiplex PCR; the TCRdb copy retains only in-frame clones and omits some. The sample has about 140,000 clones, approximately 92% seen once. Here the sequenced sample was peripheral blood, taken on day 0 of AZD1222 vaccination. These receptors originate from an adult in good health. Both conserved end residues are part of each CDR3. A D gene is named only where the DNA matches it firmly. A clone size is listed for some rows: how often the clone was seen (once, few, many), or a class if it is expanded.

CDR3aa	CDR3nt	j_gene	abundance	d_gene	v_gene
CASSLTSGNSDTQYF	TGTGCCAGCAGCCTAACTAGCGGGAACTCAGATACGCAGTATTTT	TRBJ2-3	once	TRBD2	TRBV3-1/TRBV3-2
CASSLGPTGNTEAFF	TGTGCCAGCAGCTTAGGGCCGACAGGGAACACTGAAGCTTTCTTT	TRBJ1-1	.	.	TRBV11-2
CASSLVDASGYEQYF	TGTGCCAGCAGTTTGGTCGACGCTAGCGGCTACGAGCAGTACTTC	TRBJ2-7	.	TRBD2	TRBV27
CASSPLGAAGSNEQFF	TGTGCCAGCAGCCCCCTAGGAGCAGCCGGGTCCAATGAGCAGTTCTTC	TRBJ2-1	.	.	TRBV7-9
CASSAGTGSYGYTF	TGTGCCAGCAGCGCCGGGACAGGGTCCTATGGCTACACCTTC	TRBJ1-2	once	TRBD1	TRBV7-6
CASKTGQKNSPLHF	TGTGCCAGCAAAACAGGGCAGAAAAATTCACCCCTCCACTTT	TRBJ1-6	.	.	TRBV27
CASSLTYGQGAPEAFF	TGTGCCAGTAGTTTGACGTATGGACAGGGGGCCCCTGAAGCTTTCTTT	TRBJ1-1	.	TRBD1	TRBV19
CASSLSGGGNTEAFF	TGTGCCAGCAGCTTGAGCGGGGGCGGGAACACTGAAGCTTTCTTT	TRBJ1-1	.	.	TRBV5-6
CASSEFTGTSEIYNEQFF	TGCGCCAGCAGTGAGTTTACCGGGACTAGCGAGATCTACAATGAGCAGTTCTTC	TRBJ2-1	.	TRBD2	TRBV10-2
CASSVGVSTMQQFF	TGTGCCAGCAGCGTAGGAGTAAGTACAATGCAGCAGTTCTTC	TRBJ2-1	once	.	TRBV9
CASSPLETDTQYF	TGTGCCAGCAGTCCCCTAGAAACAGATACGCAGTATTTT	TRBJ2-3	.	.	TRBV2
CASSSPGDYGYTF	TGTGCCAGCAGCTCGCCAGGCGACTATGGCTACACCTTC	TRBJ1-2	.	.	TRBV5-4
CASSLVFRGRSENIQYF	TGTGCCAGCAGCTTAGTTTTTAGGGGGAGGTCCGAAAACATTCAGTACTTC	TRBJ2-4	.	.	TRBV11-2
CASSTTGSEQYF	TGTGCCAGCAGCACTACAGGGTCCGAGCAGTACTTC	TRBJ2-7	few	.	TRBV5-4
CASSSVPGRHVTDTQYF	TGTGCCAGCAGCTCGGTGCCGGGACGCCACGTAACAGATACGCAGTATTTT	TRBJ2-3	.	.	TRBV5-4